This T cell receptor (beta chain) was recorded in a study of blood T cell repertoires in COVID-19 (TCRdb year 2020). Regarding the complete study: Samples from collaborators originated in the United States, Italy and Spain and spanned both the acute and convalescent phases of COVID-19. The prospective study material was composed of cDNA or gDNA derived from T cells, B-cell-depleted T cells, or PBMCs. Subjects who had been exposed to COVID-19, were actively infected with it, or had recovered from it provided the deeply sampled blood TCRbeta repertoires that made up the dataset. The repertoires were made available in a free public database intended to serve as a resource for research on the immune response to SARS-CoV-2. The samples were drawn from the first 160 participants of the ongoing ImmuneRACE study and from some 1,300 subjects provided by 6 global collaborators. The sample metadata nearly always contained a de-identified subject ID, COVID-19 status, age in years and sex. Where HLA class I and class II types were available, the types were taken from metadata supplied by the sample provider, not from assay-based typing. Findings and caveats that apply to the study as a whole: How much clinical and demographic metadata was included differed by source and by participant, and the metadata was provided uncurated.

TCRbeta CDR3 regions were amplified from genomic DNA using the immunoSEQ Assay, a bias-controlled multiplex PCR. The authors' pipeline ran thus. The number of nucleated cells in each sample was estimated by amplification of reference gene primers within the assay. To quantify the absolute abundance of each unique TCRbeta CDR3 rearrangement, sequence reads were collapsed and filtered. For each sample, productive Simpson clonality was calculated as the square root of Simpson's diversity index across productive rearrangements. As stored in TCRdb, this immuneACCESS dataset retains in-frame rearrangements with V and J assigned. A fraction of the clones does not appear; measured against another copy, unresolved V genes explain less than half of the discrepancy, and the remainder lacks a known reason. The V and J calls and clone size were taken over from that table, and D and trimming were inferred from the DNA. The table for this sample lists roughly 80,000 clones; around nine tenths of them were counted only once. Roughly 5% of the sample rests with the top ten.

A note on this clone: This receptor's antigen is unknown. One base away there is no much larger clone; base qualities are not given.

V lost 1 base and J lost 5 bases; the stretch between them is 11 bases long. The CDR1 and CDR2 encoded by the germline V gene (reference sequence) are LNHNV and YYDKDF. Inclusive of the bounding cysteine and phenylalanine, the CDR3 is 14 residues long. The CDR3 DNA has 42 bases and is translated from base 1. Each collaborating institution followed its own protocols to collect whole blood in K2EDTA tubes. For TCRbeta analysis, collaborators shipped samples in one of three forms: frozen whole blood, isolated PBMCs, or DNA extracted from either of those sample types. The sample comprised peripheral blood. The V and J segments used are TRBV15 and TRBJ2-5; TRBD1 could be the D gene, as 5 bases match. This receptor was identified in a woman older than 75 with active or convalescent COVID-19. The CDR3 region has the sequence CATSRVLAGETQYF. The DNA sequence is as follows: TGTGCCACCAGCAGAGTTCTGGCAGGGGAGACCCAGTACTTC. Where the CDR3 stops, the reference TRBV15 and TRBJ2-5 genes take over; the full variable domain is DAMVIQNPRYQVTQFGKPVTLSCSQTLNHNVMYWYQQKSSQAPKLLFHYYDKDFNNEADTPDNFQSRRPNTSFCFLDIRSPGLGDTAMYLCATSRVLAGETQYFGPGTRLLVL.